The next 3 T cell receptor beta chains were all read from a single sample in a study of T cell responses to AZD1222 COVID-19 vaccine. Only in-frame clones appear in the TCRdb table, and some are missing; sequencing was by immunoSEQ multiplex PCR. The table includes about 120,000 clones, 75% to 90% detected once. Material: peripheral blood, obtained on day 0 of MenACWY control vaccination. These receptors were collected from an adult in good health.

The gene calls are TRBV6-4 and TRBJ1-1; no definite D call. Germline V gene data show CDR1 as MRHNA and CDR2 as SNTAGT. The CDR3 length is 11 residues. V gave up 8 bases and J gave up 5 bases, with 9 bases separating them. CDR3 loop: CASWGGTEAFF. The CDR3 DNA sequence: TGTGCCAGCTGGGGAGGGACTGAAGCTTTCTTT.

This chain links TRBV7-2 with TRBJ1-2; D may be TRBD1 (5 bases). This CDR3 has 14 residues. The V end was cut by 1 base, the J end by 2 bases, with 8 bases between. Germline V gives CDR1 SGHTA, CDR2 FQGNSA. The chain's CDR3 is CASSLGAGNYGYTF. In DNA form, the CDR3 reads TGTGCCAGCAGCTTAGGAGCAGGGAACTATGGCTACACCTTC.

V gene TRBV2 combines with J gene TRBJ1-4; D remains ambiguous. This CDR3 has 16 amino acids. Trimming pared 6 bases from V and 0 bases from J, leaving 14 bases between. The germline gives CDR1 SNHLY, CDR2 FYNNEI. The CDR3 DNA sequence: TGTGCCAGCAGGCCCTCGAGTGCTACAACTAATGAAAAACTGTTTTTT. This encodes CASRPSSATTNEKLFF.